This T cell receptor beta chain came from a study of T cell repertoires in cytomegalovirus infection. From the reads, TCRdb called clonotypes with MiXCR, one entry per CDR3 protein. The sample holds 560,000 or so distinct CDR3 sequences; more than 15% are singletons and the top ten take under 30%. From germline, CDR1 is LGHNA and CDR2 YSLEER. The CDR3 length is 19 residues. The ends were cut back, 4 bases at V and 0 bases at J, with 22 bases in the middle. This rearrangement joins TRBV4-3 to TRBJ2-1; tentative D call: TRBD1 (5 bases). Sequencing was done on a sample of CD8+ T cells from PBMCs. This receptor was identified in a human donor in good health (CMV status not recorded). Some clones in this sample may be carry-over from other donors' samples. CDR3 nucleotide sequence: TGCGCCAGCAGCCCGGGCGGCAGGGTTTCCCACAGCTCCTACAATGAGCAGTTCTTC. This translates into CASSPGGRVSHSSYNEQFF.